One sample yielded the 13 T cell receptor beta chains listed below, sequenced in a study of shared clonotypes between healthy human individuals. Some clones are missing from TCRdb's copy, which holds only in-frame ones; the method was immunoSEQ multiplex PCR. Of 640,000 or so clones listed, about two thirds are singletons. The sequenced sample was memory CD4+ T cells sorted from blood. Specified subset: CD45RA-negative fraction. Source of these receptors: a young woman in good health.

The chain combines TRBV5-1 with TRBJ1-4; D remains ambiguous. Trimming removed 5 bases from V and 5 bases from J, with 13 bases in between. CDR1 is SGHRS and CDR2 is YFSETQ in the germline V gene. This CDR3 comprises 14 residues. CDR3 in DNA: TGCGCCAGCAGGGACCAGACGACCAATGAAAAACTGTTTTTT. This gives the protein CASRDQTTNEKLFF.

CDR3 sequence: CASSEQGAIGNTIYF. The CDR3 bases are TGTGCCAGCAGTGAACAGGGGGCTATTGGAAACACCATATATTTT. The gene calls are TRBV6-1 and TRBJ1-3, with 8 bases lining up with TRBD1. CDR3 length: 15 residues. The germline gives CDR1 MNHNS, CDR2 SASEGT. The ends lost 2 bases at V and 3 bases at J; junction bases unmatched: 3.

The chain uses TRBV23-1 and TRBJ1-5; a weak D match, TRBD1 (5 bases). TRBV23-1 is an open reading frame, and its role is uncertain. CDR3 length: 18 amino acids. Deletions cut 0 bases from V and 0 bases from J, with 15 bases between. As DNA, the CDR3 is TGCGCCAGCAGTCAATCGATTGAAAGGGGTTATAGCAATCAGCCCCAGCATTTT. Its protein is CASSQSIERGYSNQPQHF.

This clone came up a few times. V gene TRBV4-1 combines with J gene TRBJ1-1; D gene ambiguous. There are 16 residues in the CDR3. V was pared by 2 bases and J by 2 bases, with 15 bases between. CDR1 is MGHRA and CDR2 is YSYEKL in the germline V gene. The chain's CDR3 is CASSQMGGNKNTEAFF. CDR3 DNA sequence: TGCGCCAGCAGCCAAATGGGTGGGAACAAAAACACTGAAGCTTTCTTT.

V usage is TRBV6-5 and J usage is TRBJ2-2; unclear D gene. V dropped 1 base and J dropped 2 bases, with 11 bases sitting between them. The CDR3 length is 16 residues. CDR1 and CDR2 from the germline V gene are MNHEY and SVGAGI. CDR3 nucleotides: TGTGCCAGCAGTTACTTCCTCCGGGCAAACACCGGGGAGCTGTTTTTT. It codes for CASSYFLRANTGELFF.

The rearrangement links TRBV28 to TRBJ2-2, with TRBD1 matching over 8 bases. CDR1 is MDHEN and CDR2 is SYDVKM in the germline V gene. This CDR3 is 16 amino acids long. The J segment lost 2 bases and the V segment lost 4 bases, leaving 6 bases of the junction unmatched. As DNA, the CDR3 is TGTGCCAGCAGTTCCCCCGGGACAGGTAACACCGGGGAGCTGTTTTTT. Protein: CASSSPGTGNTGELFF.

The chain combines TRBV7-9 with TRBJ1-2, with TRBD1 matching 8 bases. The CDR3 covers 14 residues. From germline, CDR1 is SEHNR and CDR2 FQNEAQ (reference sequence). With 4 bases clipped from V and 10 bases from J, the junction kept 11 bases outside the gene matches. The CDR3 coding sequence is TGTGCCAGCAGCTCTCAGGGGGCGCAGTTTGTCTACACCTTC. It specifies CASSSQGAQFVYTF.

This clone was detected a few times. The rearrangement links TRBV19 to TRBJ1-1; D unclear. V was pared by 4 bases and J by 3 bases, with 9 bases between. The CDR3 is 13 residues long. Germline CDR1 is LNHDA and CDR2 is SQIVND (reference sequence). The CDR3 is CASSRLRDTEAFF. In DNA, the CDR3 is TGTGCCAGTAGTAGACTCCGGGACACTGAAGCTTTCTTT.

This clone was seen once. The V call is TRBV28, the J call TRBJ2-3, with a weak D call TRBD2 (5 bases). Germline CDR1 reads MDHEN; CDR2 reads SYDVKM. Trimming removed 5 bases at V and 11 bases at J, with 20 bases between. The CDR3 length is 14 residues. The CDR3 nucleotides are TGTGCCAGCAGTCCTCACCTGGACTTCCATGGGCAGTATTTT. This codes for CASSPHLDFHGQYF.

V and J are TRBV11-2 and TRBJ1-3; D is possibly TRBD1 (5 bases). V lost 3 bases, J lost 0 bases, and 9 bases lay in between. Germline V gives CDR1 SGHAT, CDR2 FQNNGV. The CDR3 has 15 amino acids. The CDR3 DNA sequence: TGTGCCAGCAGCTTGCAGGGCTTCTCTGGAAACACCATATATTTT. Amino acids: CASSLQGFSGNTIYF.

As DNA, the CDR3 is TGTGCCAGCAGCTTAGCGGCGGGAGGCGAATGGGAGCAGTACTTC. This encodes CASSLAAGGEWEQYF. The chain joins TRBV11-3 to TRBJ2-5; 8 nucleotides agree with TRBD2. The V and J ends lost 1 base and 11 bases, in that order; junction bases with no gene match: 12. This CDR3 has 15 residues. Germline assignment: CDR1 SGHNT and CDR2 YENEEA.

The chain recombines TRBV21-1 with TRBJ2-7; the table's D call TRBD2 went unverified against the DNA. TRBV21-1 is termed a pseudogene. There are 11 residues in the CDR3. The DNA for the CDR3 is TGTGCCAGCACGGGACTAGCGGGGGTCTACTTC. It is translated as CASTGLAGVYF.

The J gene is TRBJ1-2, the V gene TRBV15; maybe TRBD1 (6 bases). CDR3 length: 21 amino acids. The V end lost 0 bases, the J end lost 0 bases, and 26 bases lay between the germline ends. Germline CDR1 and CDR2: LNHNV and YYDKDF (reference sequence). The CDR3 is CATSREHGKDNSRTANYGYTF. The CDR3 DNA follows: TGTGCCACCAGCAGAGAGCACGGCAAGGACAACTCGAGGACAGCTAACTATGGCTACACCTTC.